The entry that follows covers one T cell receptor beta chain sequence. The record originates from a study of T-cell reconstitution after alpha-beta-depleted transplantation in children. V lost 3 bases and J lost 4; bases outside the gene matches: 12. The germline V gene encodes CDR1 LGHDT and CDR2 YNNKEL (reference sequence). CDR3 length equals 17 residues. TCRbeta library construction was performed incorporating unique molecular identifiers. TCRdb itself ran the PCR reads through MiXCR, one entry per CDR3 protein. The profile covers some 260,000 distinct CDR3 sequences, with roughly a quarter appearing a single time and under 5.5% taken by the ten largest.

The chain recombines TRBV3-1 with TRBJ2-5; 9 bases are a match to TRBD2. This receptor was identified in a female patient aged 2-15 years who had a stem cell transplant for congenital amegakaryocytic thrombocytopenia, so the T cells may come from the graft donor. Material: PBMCs, mostly from graft donor cells, obtained 360 days after TCRalphabeta/CD19-depleted stem cell transplant. The CDR3 coding sequence is TGTGCCAGCAGCCACCTCAGGGGGGCGGGGGGGTCAGAGACCCAGTACTTC. Translation gives CASSHLRGAGGSETQYF.